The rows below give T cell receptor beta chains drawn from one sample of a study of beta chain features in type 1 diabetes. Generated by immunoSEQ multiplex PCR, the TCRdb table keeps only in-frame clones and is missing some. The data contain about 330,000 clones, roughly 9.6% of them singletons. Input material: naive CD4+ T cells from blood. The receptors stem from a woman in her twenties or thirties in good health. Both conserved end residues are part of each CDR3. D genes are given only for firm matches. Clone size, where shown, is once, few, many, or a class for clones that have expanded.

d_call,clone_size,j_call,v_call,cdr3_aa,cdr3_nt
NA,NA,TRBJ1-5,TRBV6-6,CASSSARGQPQHF,TGTGCCAGCAGCTCGGCCAGGGGACAGCCCCAGCATTTT
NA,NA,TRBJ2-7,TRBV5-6,CASSQGIGIYEQYF,TGTGCCAGCAGCCAGGGGATAGGGATCTACGAGCAGTACTTC
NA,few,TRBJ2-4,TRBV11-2,CASRQTGGENIQYF,TGTGCCAGCAGACAAACAGGGGGGGAAAACATTCAGTACTTC
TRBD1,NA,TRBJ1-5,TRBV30,CAWSDRGGSNQPQHF,TGTGCCTGGAGTGACAGGGGCGGTAGCAATCAGCCCCAGCATTTT
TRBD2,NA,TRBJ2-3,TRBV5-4,CASSRTSGSTDTQYF,TGTGCCAGCAGCCGGACTAGCGGGAGCACAGATACGCAGTATTTT
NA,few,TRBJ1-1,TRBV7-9,CASSLKDSNTEAFF,TGTGCCAGCAGCTTAAAAGACAGTAACACTGAAGCTTTCTTT
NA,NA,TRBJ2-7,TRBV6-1,CASRQGISYEQYF,TGTGCCAGCAGACAGGGTATCTCCTACGAGCAGTACTTC
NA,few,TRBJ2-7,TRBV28,CASSFADTFYEQYF,TGTGCCAGCAGTTTCGCGGATACGTTCTACGAGCAGTACTTC
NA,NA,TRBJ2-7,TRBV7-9,CASSAQGNEQYF,TGTGCCAGCAGCGCCCAGGGGAACGAGCAGTACTTC
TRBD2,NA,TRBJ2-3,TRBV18,CASTTSTATDTQYF,TGTGCCAGCACGACTAGCACCGCGACAGATACGCAGTATTTT
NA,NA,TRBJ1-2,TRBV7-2,CASSSGGPVHNYGYTF,TGTGCCAGCAGCAGTGGCGGGCCGGTACATAACTATGGCTACACCTTC
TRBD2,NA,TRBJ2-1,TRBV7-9,CASSKGLAGANEQFF,TGTGCCAGCAGCAAGGGACTAGCGGGAGCGAATGAGCAGTTCTTC
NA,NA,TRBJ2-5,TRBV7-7,CASSPAGETQYF,TGTGCTAGCAGCCCAGCAGGGGAGACCCAGTACTTC
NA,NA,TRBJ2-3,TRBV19,CASSIFGSSSTDTQYF,TGTGCCAGTAGTATTTTCGGGTCTAGTAGCACAGATACGCAGTATTTT
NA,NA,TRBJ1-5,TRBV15,CATSFKLSGWQRNQPQHF,TGTGCCACCAGCTTTAAATTATCGGGGTGGCAGCGCAATCAGCCCCAGCATTTT
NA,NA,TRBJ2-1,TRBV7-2,CASSLNPGLRVGSYNEQFF,TGTGCCAGCAGCCTCAACCCCGGACTAAGGGTGGGCTCCTACAATGAGCAGTTCTTC
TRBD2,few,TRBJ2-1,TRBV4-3,CASSQDPAGGFKSNEQFF,TGCGCCAGCAGCCAAGATCCAGCGGGAGGCTTTAAGTCCAATGAGCAGTTCTTC
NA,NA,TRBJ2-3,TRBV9,CASSVVEGVADTQYF,TGTGCCAGCAGCGTAGTAGAAGGGGTGGCAGATACGCAGTATTTT
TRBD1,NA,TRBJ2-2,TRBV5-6,CASSLVGDRATWELFF,TGTGCCAGCAGCTTGGTGGGGGACAGGGCTACTTGGGAGCTGTTTTTT
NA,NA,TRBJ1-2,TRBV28,CASSLYGGRHGGYTF,TGTGCCAGCAGTTTATACGGGGGGCGTCACGGTGGCTACACCTTC
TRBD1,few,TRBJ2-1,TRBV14,CASSSGTGVRYNEQFF,TGTGCCAGCAGCTCCGGGACAGGGGTTCGGTACAATGAGCAGTTCTTC
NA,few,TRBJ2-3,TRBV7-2,CASTGGRPPTDTQYF,TGTGCCAGCACCGGAGGGAGGCCCCCCACAGATACGCAGTATTTT
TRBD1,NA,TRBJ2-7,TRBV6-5,CASSRDRGAYEQYF,TGTGCCAGCAGTCGGGACAGGGGAGCCTACGAGCAGTACTTC
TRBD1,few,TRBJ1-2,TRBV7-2,CASSLRTGRDYGYTF,TGTGCCAGCAGCCTCAGGACAGGGCGAGATTATGGCTACACCTTC
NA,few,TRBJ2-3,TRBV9,CASSSSAGDTQYF,TGTGCCAGCAGCTCATCGGCGGGGGATACGCAGTATTTT
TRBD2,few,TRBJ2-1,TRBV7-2,CASSFRLAGTNEQFF,TGTGCCAGCAGTTTCAGACTAGCGGGCACCAATGAGCAGTTCTTC
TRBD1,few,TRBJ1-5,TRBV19,CASSTGGQGGNQPQHF,TGTGCCAGTAGTACGGGGGGACAGGGAGGTAATCAGCCCCAGCATTTT
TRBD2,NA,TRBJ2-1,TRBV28,CASLKAGVLNNEQFF,TGTGCCAGTCTAAAAGCGGGAGTATTGAACAATGAGCAGTTCTTC
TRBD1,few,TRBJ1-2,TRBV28,CASGTGRSTYGYTF,TGTGCCAGCGGGACAGGGAGATCCACCTATGGCTACACCTTC
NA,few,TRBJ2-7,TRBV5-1,CASSLFPQGRYEQYF,TGCGCCAGCAGCTTGTTTCCCCAGGGGCGGTACGAGCAGTACTTC
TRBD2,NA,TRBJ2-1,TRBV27,CASSIRLAGEYNEQFF,TGTGCCAGCAGTATTCGACTAGCGGGAGAGTACAATGAGCAGTTCTTC
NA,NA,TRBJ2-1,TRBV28,CASSPIEISYNEQFF,TGTGCCAGCAGCCCGATTGAGATATCCTACAATGAGCAGTTCTTC
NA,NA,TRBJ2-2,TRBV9,CASSVRFAGAPTGELFF,TGTGCCAGCAGCGTTAGGTTTGCGGGGGCTCCCACCGGGGAGCTGTTTTTT
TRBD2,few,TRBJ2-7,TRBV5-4,CASSLGTSVDYEQYF,TGTGCCAGCAGCTTGGGGACTAGCGTAGACTACGAGCAGTACTTC
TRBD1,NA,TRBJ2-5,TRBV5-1,CASSRDRGGETQYF,TGCGCCAGCAGTCGGGACAGGGGGGGCGAGACCCAGTACTTC
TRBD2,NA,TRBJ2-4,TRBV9,CASSVTSGSVENIQYF,TGTGCCAGCAGCGTGACTAGCGGGAGTGTCGAAAACATTCAGTACTTC
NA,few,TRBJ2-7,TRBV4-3,CASSQERSSYEQYF,TGCGCCAGCAGCCAAGAACGCAGCTCCTACGAGCAGTACTTC
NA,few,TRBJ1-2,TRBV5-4,CASSLGQGPFIYGYTF,TGTGCCAGCAGCTTGGGGCAGGGTCCTTTCATTTATGGCTACACCTTC
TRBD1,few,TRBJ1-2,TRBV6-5,CASSYTGAGYTF,TGTGCCAGCAGTTACACAGGGGCCGGCTACACCTTC
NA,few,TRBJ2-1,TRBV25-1,CASSESGGNHNEQFF,TGTGCCAGCAGTGAATCGGGCGGGAACCACAATGAGCAGTTCTTC
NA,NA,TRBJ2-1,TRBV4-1,CASSQVERSSYNEQFF,TGCGCCAGCAGCCAAGTAGAGCGGAGCTCCTACAATGAGCAGTTCTTC
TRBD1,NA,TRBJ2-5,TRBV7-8,CASSLAQGVGETQYF,TGTGCCAGCAGCTTAGCGCAGGGGGTTGGGGAGACCCAGTACTTC
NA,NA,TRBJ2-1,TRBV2,CASSLLGRNEQFF,TGTGCCAGCAGTTTACTAGGGCGCAATGAGCAGTTCTTC
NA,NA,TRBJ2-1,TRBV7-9,CASSLSSSYNEQFF,TGTGCCAGCAGCTTATCCAGCTCCTACAATGAGCAGTTCTTC
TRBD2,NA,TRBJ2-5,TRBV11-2,CASSQRTSGQETQYF,TGTGCCAGCAGCCAGAGGACTAGCGGTCAAGAGACCCAGTACTTC
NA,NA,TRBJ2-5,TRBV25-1,CASSAGQLQETQYF,TGTGCCAGCAGTGCCGGACAGTTACAAGAGACCCAGTACTTC
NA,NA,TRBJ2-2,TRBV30,CAWSRLAGFAGELFF,TGTGCCTGGTCTCGCTTGGCAGGATTCGCCGGGGAGCTGTTTTTT
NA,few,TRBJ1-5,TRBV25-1,CASSEYTAFQPQHF,TGTGCCAGCAGTGAATATACTGCGTTTCAGCCCCAGCATTTT
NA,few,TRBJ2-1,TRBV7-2,CASSLAGLHEQFF,TGTGCCAGCAGCTTAGCGGGCCTCCATGAGCAGTTCTTC
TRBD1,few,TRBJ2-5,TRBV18,CASSPGTGLAETQYF,TGTGCCAGCTCACCAGGGACAGGGTTGGCAGAGACCCAGTACTTC
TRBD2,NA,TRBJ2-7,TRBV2,CASSDRTSVSYEQYF,TGTGCCAGCAGTGACCGGACTAGCGTCTCCTACGAGCAGTACTTC
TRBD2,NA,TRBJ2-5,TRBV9,CASSPPGVAGQETQYF,TGTGCCAGCAGCCCCCCCGGGGTAGCGGGACAAGAGACCCAGTACTTC
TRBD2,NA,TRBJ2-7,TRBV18,CASSPVLAEVSYEQYF,TGTGCCAGCTCACCGGTGCTAGCGGAGGTCTCCTACGAGCAGTACTTC